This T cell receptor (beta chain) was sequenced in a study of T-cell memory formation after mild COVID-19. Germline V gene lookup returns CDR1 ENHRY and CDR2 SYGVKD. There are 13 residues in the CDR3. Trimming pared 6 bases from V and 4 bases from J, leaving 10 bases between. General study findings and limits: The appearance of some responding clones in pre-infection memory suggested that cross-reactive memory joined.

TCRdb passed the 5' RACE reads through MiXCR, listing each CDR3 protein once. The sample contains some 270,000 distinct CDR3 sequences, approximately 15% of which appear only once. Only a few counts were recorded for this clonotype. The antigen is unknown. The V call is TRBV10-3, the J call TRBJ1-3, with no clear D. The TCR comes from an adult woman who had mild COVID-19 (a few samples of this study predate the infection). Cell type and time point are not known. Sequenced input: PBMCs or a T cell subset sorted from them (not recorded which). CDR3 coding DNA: TGTGCCATCAGCACAGCTTCAGGAAACACCATATATTTT. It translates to CAISTASGNTIYF.